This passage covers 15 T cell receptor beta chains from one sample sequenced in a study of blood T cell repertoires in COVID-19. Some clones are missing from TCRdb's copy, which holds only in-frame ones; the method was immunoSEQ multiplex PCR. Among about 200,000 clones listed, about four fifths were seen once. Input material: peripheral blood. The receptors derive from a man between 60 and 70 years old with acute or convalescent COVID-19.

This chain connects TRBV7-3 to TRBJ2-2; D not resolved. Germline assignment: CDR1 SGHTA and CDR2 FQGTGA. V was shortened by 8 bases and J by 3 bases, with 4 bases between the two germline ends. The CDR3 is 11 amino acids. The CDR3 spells CASSDTGELFF. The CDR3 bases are TGTGCCAGCTCGGACACCGGGGAGCTGTTTTTT. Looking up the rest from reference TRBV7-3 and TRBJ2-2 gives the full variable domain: GAGVSQTPSNKVTEKGKYVELRCDPISGHTALYWYRQSLGQGPEFLIYFQGTGAADDSGLPNDRFFAVRPEGSVSTLKIQRTERGDSAVYLCASSDTGELFFGEGSRLTVL.

This CDR3 reads CASSYSWDTNYEQYF. Here the CDR3 DNA reads TGTGCCAGCAGTTACAGCTGGGACACCAACTACGAGCAGTACTTC. The chain has TRBV6-2 or TRBV6-3 and TRBJ2-7; possibly TRBD1 for D (6 bases). The CDR3 length is 15 residues. Per the germline V gene, CDR1 is MNHEY and CDR2 is SVGEGT. Trimming took 2 bases from V and 3 from J, leaving 14 bases between them.

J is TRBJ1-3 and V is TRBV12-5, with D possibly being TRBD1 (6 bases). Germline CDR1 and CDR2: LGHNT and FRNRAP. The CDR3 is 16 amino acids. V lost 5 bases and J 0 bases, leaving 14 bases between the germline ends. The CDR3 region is CASGQTGTYSGNTIYF. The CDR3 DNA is TGTGCTAGTGGTCAAACCGGGACATACTCTGGAAACACCATATATTTT. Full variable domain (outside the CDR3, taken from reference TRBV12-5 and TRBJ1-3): DARVTQTPRHKVTEMGQEVTMRCQPILGHNTVFWYRQTMMQGLELLAYFRNRAPLDDSGMPKDRFSAEMPDATLATLKIQPSEPRDSAVYFCASGQTGTYSGNTIYFGEGSWLTVV.

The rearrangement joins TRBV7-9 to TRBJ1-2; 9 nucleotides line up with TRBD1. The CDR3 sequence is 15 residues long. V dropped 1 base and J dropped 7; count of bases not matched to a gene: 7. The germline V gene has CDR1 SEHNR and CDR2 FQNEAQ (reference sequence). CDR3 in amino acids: CASSLGRQGGSGYTF. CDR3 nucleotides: TGTGCCAGCAGCTTAGGACGACAGGGGGGGAGTGGCTACACCTTC.

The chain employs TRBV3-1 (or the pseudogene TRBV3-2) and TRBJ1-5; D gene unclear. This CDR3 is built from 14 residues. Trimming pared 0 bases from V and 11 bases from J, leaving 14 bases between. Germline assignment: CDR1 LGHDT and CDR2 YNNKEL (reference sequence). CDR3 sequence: CASSQDLESGSQHF. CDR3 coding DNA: TGTGCCAGCAGCCAAGATCTTGAGAGCGGGTCCCAGCATTTT.

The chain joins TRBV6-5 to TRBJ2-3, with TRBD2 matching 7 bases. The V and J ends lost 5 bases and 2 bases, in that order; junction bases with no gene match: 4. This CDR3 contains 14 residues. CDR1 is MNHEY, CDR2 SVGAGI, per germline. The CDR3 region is CASSRDYLTDTQYF. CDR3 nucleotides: TGTGCCAGCAGTCGGGACTACCTCACAGATACGCAGTATTTT.

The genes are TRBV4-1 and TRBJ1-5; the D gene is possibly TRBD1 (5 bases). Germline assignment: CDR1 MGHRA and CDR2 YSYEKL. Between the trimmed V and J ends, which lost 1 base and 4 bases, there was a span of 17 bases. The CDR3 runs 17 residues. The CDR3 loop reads CASSQGRGGDYNQPQHF. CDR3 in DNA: TGCGCCAGCAGCCAAGGCAGAGGAGGGGATTATAATCAGCCCCAGCATTTT.

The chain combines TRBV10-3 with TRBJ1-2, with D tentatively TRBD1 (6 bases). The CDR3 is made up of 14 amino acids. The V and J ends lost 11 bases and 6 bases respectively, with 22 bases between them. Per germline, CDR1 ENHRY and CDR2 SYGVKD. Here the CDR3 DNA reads TGTGCCTCGGGGACGGGGGGGCGCCGTGATGGCTACACCTTC. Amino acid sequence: CASGTGGRRDGYTF.

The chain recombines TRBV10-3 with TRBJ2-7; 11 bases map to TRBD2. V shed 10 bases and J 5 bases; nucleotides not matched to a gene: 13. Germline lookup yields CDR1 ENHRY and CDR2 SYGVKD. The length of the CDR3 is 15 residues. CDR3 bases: TGTGCCACCCGAGAACCGACTAGCGGGAAAAACGAGCAGTACTTC. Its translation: CATREPTSGKNEQYF.

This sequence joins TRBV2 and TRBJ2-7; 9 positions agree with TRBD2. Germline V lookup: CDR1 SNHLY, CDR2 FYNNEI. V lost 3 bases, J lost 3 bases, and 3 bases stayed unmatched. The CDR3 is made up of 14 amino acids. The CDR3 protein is CASSELAGYYEQYF. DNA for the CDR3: TGTGCCAGCAGTGAGCTAGCGGGATACTACGAGCAGTACTTC. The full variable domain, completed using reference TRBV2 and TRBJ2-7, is EPEVTQTPSHQVTQMGQEVILRCVPISNHLYFYWYRQILGQKVEFLVSFYNNEISEKSEIFDDQFSVERPDGSNFTLKIRSTKLEDSAMYFCASSELAGYYEQYFGPGTRLTVT.

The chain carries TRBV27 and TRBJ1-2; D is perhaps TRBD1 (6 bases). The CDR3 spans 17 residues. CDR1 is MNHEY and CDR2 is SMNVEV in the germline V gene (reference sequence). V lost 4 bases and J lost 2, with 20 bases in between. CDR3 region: CASSSLSGQNPNYGYTF. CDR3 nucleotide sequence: TGTGCCAGCAGTTCCCTCAGCGGACAGAACCCCAACTATGGCTACACCTTC.

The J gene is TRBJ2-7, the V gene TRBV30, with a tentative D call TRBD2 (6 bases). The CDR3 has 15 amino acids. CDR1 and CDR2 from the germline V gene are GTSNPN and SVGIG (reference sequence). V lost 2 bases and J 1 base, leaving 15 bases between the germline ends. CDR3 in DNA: TGTGCCTGGAGTATAGGGAGGTCTGCGTCCTACGAGCAGTACTTC. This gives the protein CAWSIGRSASYEQYF. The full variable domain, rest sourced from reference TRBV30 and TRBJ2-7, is SQTIHQWPATLVQPVGSPLSLECTVEGTSNPNLYWYRQAAGRGLQLLFYSVGIGQISSEVPQNLSASRPQDRQFILSSKKLLLSDSGFYLCAWSIGRSASYEQYFGPGTRLTVT.

The CDR3 protein is CASSLIRGGNNYGYTF. DNA of the CDR3: TGTGCCAGCAGCTTAATTCGGGGAGGGAATAACTATGGCTACACCTTC. This chain uses TRBV7-8 with TRBJ1-2; D call uncertain. This CDR3 spans 16 amino acids. Germline V lookup: CDR1 SGHVS, CDR2 FQNEAQ. V was clipped by 2 bases and J by 1 base, with 14 bases between them.

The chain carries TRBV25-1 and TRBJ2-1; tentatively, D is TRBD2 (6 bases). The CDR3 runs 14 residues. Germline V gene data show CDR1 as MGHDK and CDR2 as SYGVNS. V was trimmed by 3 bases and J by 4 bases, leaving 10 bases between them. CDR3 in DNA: TGTGCCAGCAGTGAGGGGCGGGGATACAATGAGCAGTTCTTC. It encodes CASSEGRGYNEQFF.

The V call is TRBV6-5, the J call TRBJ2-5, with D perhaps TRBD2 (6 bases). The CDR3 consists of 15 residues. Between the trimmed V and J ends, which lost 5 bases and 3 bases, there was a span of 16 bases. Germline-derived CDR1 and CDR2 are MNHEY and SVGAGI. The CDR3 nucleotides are TGTGCCAGCAGTCCCCGGGACTTGACGGAAGAGACCCAGTACTTC. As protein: CASSPRDLTEETQYF.